Below, one T cell receptor (beta chain) is given with its context. This sample is drawn from a study of regulatory dendritic cells for organ transplantation. Profiling relied on immunoSEQ multiplex PCR, and the TCRdb table lists in-frame clones only, not all of them. The sample lists some 12,000 clones, roughly two thirds occurring once. CDR1 is MNHNS, CDR2 SASEGT, per germline. This CDR3 is 13 amino acids long. V was shortened by 2 bases and J by 3 bases, with 7 bases between the two germline ends. This sequence originates from a human donor in good health. The sequenced sample consisted of memory CD8+ T cells from blood. Subset specified: CD45RO+ memory T cells. The chain recombines TRBV6-1 with TRBJ1-1; no reliable D call. CDR3 region: CASSEKEYTEAFF. The CDR3 DNA reads TGTGCCAGCAGTGAAAAGGAGTACACTGAAGCTTTCTTT.